This passage covers 22 T cell receptor beta chains from one sample sequenced in a study of CD8 T cells in ankylosing spondylitis. Study findings and constraints: Among TCR beta sequences, a motif of several highly homologous variants appeared characteristic of ankylosing spondylitis blood.

No antigen has been identified for these receptors. TCRdb re-analysed the 5' RACE reads in MiXCR, keeping a single row per CDR3 protein. The table includes around 490,000 distinct CDR3 sequences, about 5% detected once. Sequenced sample: blood, either unsorted or a sorted T cell fraction (not recorded which). The receptors were sampled from a male donor with ankylosing spondylitis.

In this sample, this clonotype turned up a few times. The chain joins TRBV25-1 to TRBJ2-5, with D tentatively TRBD1 or TRBD2 (5 bases each). The CDR3 runs 11 residues. Germline values: CDR1 MGHDK, CDR2 SYGVNS. V was trimmed by 7 bases and J by 5 bases, leaving 8 bases between them. The CDR3 region has the DNA TGTGCCAGCACCGGGACCGAGACCCAGTACTTC. Its translation is CASTGTETQYF.

There are many counts of this clonotype. This rearrangement joins TRBV12-3 or TRBV12-4 to TRBJ1-2; 8 nucleotides match TRBD1. V was clipped by 6 bases and J by 2 bases; unmatched bases: 8. The CDR3 is 15 residues long. Here the CDR3 reads CASSLPTGGNYGYTF. The CDR3 DNA is TGTGCCAGCAGCCTCCCCACAGGGGGGAACTATGGCTACACCTTC.

Many counts were recorded for this clonotype. The chain has TRBV7-2 and TRBJ2-1, with D perhaps matching TRBD2 (5 bases). Germline values: CDR1 SGHTA, CDR2 FQGNSA. This CDR3 has 15 amino acids. V lost 4 bases, J lost 0 bases, and 10 bases lay in between. This CDR3 reads CASSSQRSSYNEQFF. The CDR3 coding sequence is TGTGCCAGCAGCTCACAGCGGAGCTCCTACAATGAGCAGTTCTTC.

This clonotype was recorded a few times. The rearrangement uses TRBV6-2 or TRBV6-3 and TRBJ2-1; 9 bases fit TRBD2. The V gene end was trimmed by 7 bases and the J gene end by 8 bases; junction bases not matched to a gene: 9. The CDR3 is 14 residues long. The V gene's germline CDR1 is MNHEY and CDR2 SVGEGT. Here the CDR3 DNA reads TGTGCCAGCACAGGTTTTAGCGGGAGCTATGAGCAGTTCTTC. Its translation is CASTGFSGSYEQFF.

This clonotype was detected ten times or more. The CDR3 reads CASSYRTTGTGQPQHF. DNA of the CDR3: TGTGCCAGCAGCTATAGGACGACAGGGACGGGACAGCCCCAGCATTTT. The rearrangement links TRBV7-2 to TRBJ1-5; TRBD1 matches 7 bases. Germline V gene data show CDR1 as SGHTA and CDR2 as FQGNSA. CDR3 size: 16 residues. The trim removed 4 bases at V and 7 bases at J, leaving 13 bases unmatched.

The chain joins TRBV19 to TRBJ2-5, with unresolved D. The CDR3 has 14 amino acids. CDR1 and CDR2 (germline): LNHDA, SQIVND (reference sequence). V lost 2 bases, J lost 1 base, and 8 bases lay in between. The chain's CDR3 is CASSISPSQETQYF. Written as DNA, the CDR3 is TGTGCCAGTAGTATATCGCCCAGCCAAGAGACCCAGTACTTC.

This clonotype was seen at least ten times. The J gene is TRBJ2-7, the V gene TRBV10-3; the D gene is possibly TRBD2 (6 bases). This CDR3 has 15 residues. Per the germline V gene, CDR1 is ENHRY and CDR2 is SYGVKD. Trimming cost V 3 bases and J 0 bases, with 12 bases left between them. CDR3 residues: CAISDLASSSYEQYF. The CDR3 coding sequence is TGTGCCATCAGTGATCTAGCGTCCAGCTCCTACGAGCAGTACTTC.

The chain is built from TRBV7-8 and TRBJ2-3, with 9 positions matching TRBD2. Trimming took 5 bases from V and 10 from J; bases not matched to a gene: 4. Germline V gene sequence: CDR1 SGHVS, CDR2 FQNEAQ. This CDR3 has 12 amino acids. CDR3 bases: TGTGCCAGCAGCCCGGCGGGAGGGGCGCAGTATTTT. Residues: CASSPAGGAQYF.

There are many counts of this clonotype. The V call is TRBV6-1, the J call TRBJ1-2, with a weak D call TRBD1 (6 bases). The CDR3 extends over 17 amino acids. With 4 bases removed from V and 0 bases from J, the gap between germline ends came to 18 bases. Germline values: CDR1 MNHNS, CDR2 SASEGT. This chain's CDR3 is CASSVWGPDRANYGYTF. The CDR3 DNA is TGTGCCAGCAGTGTTTGGGGACCGGACAGAGCTAACTATGGCTACACCTTC.

The table lists this clonotype with many counts. V gene TRBV4-1 combines with J gene TRBJ2-5, with D possibly TRBD2 on 6 matching bases. The CDR3 consists of 18 residues. Germline V gene lookup returns CDR1 MGHRA and CDR2 YSYEKL. V lost 1 base and J lost 2, with 20 bases in between. CDR3: CASSQAGQRIGGQETQYF. The CDR3 bases are TGCGCCAGCAGCCAAGCGGGCCAGAGGATCGGGGGTCAAGAGACCCAGTACTTC.

This clonotype was observed at least ten times. V gene TRBV6-1 combines with J gene TRBJ2-5; the match to TRBD1 covers 8 bases. This CDR3 has 14 amino acids. V was clipped by 6 bases and J by 1 base; unmatched bases: 4. Germline V lookup: CDR1 MNHNS, CDR2 SASEGT. CDR3 sequence (DNA): TGTGCCAGCAGCAGGGGGACAGGCCAAGAGACCCAGTACTTC. Amino acids: CASSRGTGQETQYF.

In this sample, this clonotype turned up many times. The chain employs TRBV4-3 and TRBJ2-1; 8 bases are shared with TRBD2. This CDR3 spans 17 amino acids. Germline trimming cut 2 bases from V and 7 bases from J; bases unmatched to any gene: 13. CDR1 is LGHNA, CDR2 YSLEER, per germline. CDR3 sequence: CASSQHPAGDGNNEQFF. CDR3 DNA: TGCGCCAGCAGCCAACATCCAGCGGGAGATGGAAATAATGAGCAGTTCTTC.

V and J are TRBV7-9 and TRBJ2-7; TRBD1 matches at 7 bases. V gave up 4 bases and J gave up 0 bases; unmatched junction bases: 6. Germline CDR1 and CDR2: SEHNR and FQNEAQ (reference sequence). This CDR3 region has 15 residues. In nucleotides, the CDR3 is TGTGCCAGCAGCTCCGGACAGGCCAGCTCCTACGAGCAGTACTTC. Translation: CASSSGQASSYEQYF.

This clonotype was detected ten times or more. This chain links TRBV6-2 or TRBV6-3 with TRBJ2-7; D is ambiguous. CDR3 length: 13 amino acids. Germline assignment: CDR1 MNHEY and CDR2 SVGEGT. Trimming shortened V by 5 bases and J by 4 bases, and 12 bases separated the two germline ends. The chain's CDR3 is CASSRPAGYEQYF. The CDR3 nucleotides read TGTGCCAGCAGTCGCCCGGCAGGTTACGAGCAGTACTTC.

This clonotype was seen at least ten times. The genes are TRBV4-2 and TRBJ1-5, with unresolved D. This CDR3 contains 14 residues. The V gene's germline CDR1 is LGHNA and CDR2 YNFKEQ. Trimming took 4 bases from V and 4 from J, leaving 11 bases between them. CDR3 amino acids: CASSRPGGNQPQHF. The CDR3 DNA follows: TGTGCCAGCAGCCGGCCGGGTGGGAATCAGCCCCAGCATTTT.

This clonotype was counted only a few times. The CDR3 loop reads CASSWQAHSYEQYF. CDR3 bases: TGTGCCAGCAGCTGGCAGGCGCACTCCTACGAGCAGTACTTC. The V call is TRBV6-1, the J call TRBJ2-7; the D is unclear. This CDR3 comprises 14 residues. From germline, CDR1 is MNHNS and CDR2 SASEGT. V was cut by 6 bases and J by 0 bases, with 12 bases left in between.

A word on this clonotype: This sequence may be a read error, since a much larger clone differs from it by one base. V usage is TRBV29-1 and J usage is TRBJ2-1; TRBD1 matches 7 bases. The V gene end was trimmed by 5 bases and the J gene end by 6 bases; junction bases not matched to a gene: 10. CDR3 size: 14 residues. In germline, CDR1 is SQVTM, CDR2 ANQGSEA. The CDR3 protein is CSVLGQARTNEQFF. In DNA form, the CDR3 reads TGCAGCGTTCTTGGACAGGCTCGGACCAATGAGCAGTTCTTC.

This clonotype was seen repeatedly, ten times or more. This sequence joins TRBV29-1 and TRBJ1-1; tentatively, D is TRBD1 (5 bases). The CDR3 sequence is 15 residues long. The germline V gene encodes CDR1 SQVTM and CDR2 ANQGSEA. The V end lost 3 bases, the J end lost 2 bases, and 16 bases lay between the germline ends. The CDR3 coding sequence is TGCAGCGTTGACCGAGCCCGGACAAGTAACACTGAAGCTTTCTTT. It is translated as CSVDRARTSNTEAFF.

There are many counts of this clonotype. V usage is TRBV5-1 and J usage is TRBJ2-7, with D perhaps TRBD1 (6 bases). The CDR3 length is 13 residues. CDR1 is SGHRS, CDR2 YFSETQ, per germline. V gave up 2 bases and J gave up 7 bases, with 13 bases separating them. The CDR3 protein is CASSFRDIREQYF. The CDR3 DNA is TGCGCCAGCAGCTTCCGGGACATTCGGGAGCAGTACTTC.

V usage is TRBV5-6 and J usage is TRBJ2-7, with 9 bases identical to TRBD2. V gave up 4 bases and J gave up 0 bases; unmatched junction bases: 14. Per germline, CDR1 SGHDT and CDR2 YYEEEE. CDR3 length equals 18 residues. CDR3 sequence: CASSPGTSCFLSSYEQYF. Here the CDR3 DNA reads TGTGCCAGCAGCCCTGGGACTAGCTGCTTTTTAAGCTCCTACGAGCAGTACTTC.

This clonotype came up many times. V and J are TRBV20-1 and TRBJ2-3; 8 bases match TRBD1. The CDR3 totals 14 residues. Germline CDR1 and CDR2: DFQATT and SNEGSKA (reference sequence). Trimming at V came to 2 bases and at J to 7 bases, leaving 8 bases not matched to a gene. The CDR3 spells CSARHRQGSNTQYF. The DNA for the CDR3 is TGCAGTGCTAGACACCGACAGGGGAGTAATACGCAGTATTTT.

The rearrangement joins TRBV7-2 to TRBJ2-6; D remains ambiguous. From germline, CDR1 is SGHTA and CDR2 FQGNSA. With 5 bases removed from V and 5 bases from J, the gap between germline ends came to 16 bases. The CDR3 extends over 16 amino acids. This CDR3 is CASSRPTSYWANVLTF. As DNA, the CDR3 is TGTGCCAGCAGCCGTCCTACGTCTTACTGGGCCAACGTCCTGACTTTC.